What follows are 12 T cell receptor beta chains derived from one specimen sequenced in a study of radiotherapy plus CTLA-4 blockade in lung cancer. Some clones are missing from TCRdb's copy, which holds only in-frame ones; the method was immunoSEQ multiplex PCR. The sample has over 80,000 clones, around 84% seen once; the top ten hold around 15%. The sample here was peripheral blood, taken from a patient treated with radiotherapy plus ipilimumab. The origin of the receptors is a human donor with non-small cell lung cancer that progressed on radiotherapy plus ipilimumab.

This clone was seen only a few times. The genes are TRBV7-9 and TRBJ1-1; 9 bases align to TRBD1. Germline loops: CDR1 SEHNR, CDR2 FQNEAQ (reference sequence). CDR3 length equals 14 residues. The ends lost 4 bases at V and 0 bases at J; junction bases unmatched: 0. The CDR3 region has the DNA TGTGCCAGCAGCTGGACAGGGGTGAACACTGAAGCTTTCTTT. Protein: CASSWTGVNTEAFF.

The gene calls are TRBV4-1 and TRBJ2-3; D not certain. V was pared by 3 bases and J by 2 bases, with 6 bases between. Germline V gives CDR1 MGHRA, CDR2 YSYEKL. This CDR3 region has 13 residues. The CDR3 region is CASSHHLTDTQYF. The CDR3 DNA is TGCGCCAGCAGCCATCACCTCACAGATACGCAGTATTTT.

The genes are TRBV18 and TRBJ1-1, with D unclear. CDR1 and CDR2 (germline): KGHSH, LQKENI. V dropped 5 bases and J dropped 7 bases, with 11 bases sitting between them. CDR3 length: 12 residues. The DNA of the CDR3 is TGTGCCAGCTCAGGGGAACAGTATGAAGCTTTCTTT. Translated: CASSGEQYEAFF.

The V gene is TRBV4-1, the J gene TRBJ2-5, with TRBD1 identical over 8 bases. The V gene's germline CDR1 is MGHRA and CDR2 YSYEKL. CDR3 length: 14 residues. J lost 2 bases, V lost 5 bases, and 4 bases had no gene match. The CDR3 loop is CASSTGTGQETQYF. The DNA of the CDR3 is TGCGCCAGCAGCACCGGGACAGGACAAGAGACCCAGTACTTC.

This chain connects TRBV6-1 to TRBJ2-7; D perhaps matches TRBD2 (7 bases). Germline V gene data show CDR1 as MNHNS and CDR2 as SASEGT. Trimming pared 10 bases from V and 2 bases from J, leaving 12 bases between. The CDR3 runs to 12 residues. CDR3 amino acids: CATGGHTYEQYF. The CDR3 nucleotides read TGTGCCACGGGGGGCCATACCTACGAGCAGTACTTC.

The count of this clone is one. The V gene is TRBV5-1, the J gene TRBJ2-2; possibly TRBD1 for D (6 bases). CDR3 size: 13 residues. V dropped 7 bases and J dropped 6 bases, with 13 bases sitting between them. In germline, CDR1 is SGHRS, CDR2 YFSETQ. In DNA form, the CDR3 reads TGCGCCAGCGGGACACCCGGGGCCGGGGAGCTGTTTTTT. Translating gives CASGTPGAGELFF.

This clone was recorded a few times. CDR3 in amino acids: CASSQGLAPTYEQYF. CDR3 nucleotides: TGCGCCAGCAGCCAAGGACTAGCGCCCACCTACGAGCAGTACTTC. The chain combines TRBV4-3 with TRBJ2-7, with 8 positions matching TRBD2. The CDR3 consists of 15 residues. V dropped 1 base and J dropped 2; count of bases not matched to a gene: 4. Germline CDR1 LGHNA, CDR2 YSLEER.

This clone was seen more than once but under ten times. The genes are TRBV6-5 and TRBJ1-5; D perhaps matches TRBD1 (5 bases). From germline, CDR1 is MNHEY and CDR2 SVGAGI. The V and J ends lost 6 bases and 0 bases respectively, with 12 bases between them. The CDR3 runs to 15 residues. The DNA for the CDR3 is TGTGCCAGCAGAGAAACGGGGGGTAGCAATCAGCCCCAGCATTTT. Its translation: CASRETGGSNQPQHF.

A few counts support this clone. The chain combines TRBV11-1 with TRBJ2-4; D is unclear. The CDR3 covers 15 residues. Germline assignment: CDR1 SGHAT and CDR2 FQDESV (reference sequence). V was trimmed by 5 bases and J by 0 bases, leaving 11 bases between them. CDR3 loop: CASSLTPLAKNIQYF. The CDR3 DNA reads as TGTGCCAGCAGCCTGACTCCCCTAGCCAAAAACATTCAGTACTTC. The variable domain in full, with the rest retrieved from reference TRBV11-1 and TRBJ2-4, is EAEVAQSPRYKITEKSQAVAFWCDPISGHATLYWYRQILGQGPELLVQFQDESVVDDSQLPKDRFSAERLKGVDSTLKIQPAELGDSAMYLCASSLTPLAKNIQYFGAGTRLSVL.

This clone appeared a single time. The V call is TRBV18, the J call TRBJ2-7; no clear D gene. Germline CDR1 is KGHSH and CDR2 is LQKENI. The CDR3 sequence is 12 residues long. Trimming removed 4 bases from V and 1 base from J, with 5 bases in between. The DNA for the CDR3 is TGTGCCAGCTCACAGGAGTCCTACGAGCAGTACTTC. This gives the protein CASSQESYEQYF.

The table lists this clone with a count of one. The chain links TRBV6-5 to TRBJ2-3; D perhaps matches TRBD1 (6 bases). The V end was cut by 6 bases, the J end by 6 bases, with 16 bases between. CDR3 length equals 14 residues. In germline, CDR1 is MNHEY, CDR2 SVGAGI. The CDR3 protein is CASSSDRSRDTQYF. The CDR3 bases are TGTGCCAGCAGCTCTGACAGGTCTAGGGATACGCAGTATTTT.

The chain combines TRBV5-1 with TRBJ1-6, with unresolved D. V lost 0 bases, J lost 7 bases, and 14 bases lay in between. The CDR3 covers 16 residues. Germline CDR1 SGHRS, CDR2 YFSETQ. For the CDR3, the DNA is TGCGCCAGCAGCTTGGATTTGAGAAAAGGGAATTCACCCCTCCACTTT. It codes for CASSLDLRKGNSPLHF.